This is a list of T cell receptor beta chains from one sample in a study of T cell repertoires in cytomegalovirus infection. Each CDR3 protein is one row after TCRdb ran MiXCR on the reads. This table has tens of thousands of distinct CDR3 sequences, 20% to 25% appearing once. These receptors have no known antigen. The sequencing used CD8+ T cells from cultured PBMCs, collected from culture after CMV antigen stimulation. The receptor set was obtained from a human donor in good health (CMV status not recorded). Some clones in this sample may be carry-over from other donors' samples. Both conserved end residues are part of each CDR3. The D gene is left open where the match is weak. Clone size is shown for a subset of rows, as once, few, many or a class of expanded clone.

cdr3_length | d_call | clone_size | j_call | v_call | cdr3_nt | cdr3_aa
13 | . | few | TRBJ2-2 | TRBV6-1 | TGTGCCAGCAGTTATTTAAACCCCGGGGAGCTGTTTTTT | CASSYLNPGELFF
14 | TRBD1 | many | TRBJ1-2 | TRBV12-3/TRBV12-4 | TGTGCCAGCAGTTTAGGGACAGGGGACTATGGCTACACCTTC | CASSLGTGDYGYTF
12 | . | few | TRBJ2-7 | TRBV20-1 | TGCAGTGCTAGGTCAGGGTCGGTCGAGCAGTACTTC | CSARSGSVEQYF
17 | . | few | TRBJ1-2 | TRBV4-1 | TGCGCCAGCAGCCAAGATCGGTTCGAGGGAATTAACTATGGCTACACCTTC | CASSQDRFEGINYGYTF
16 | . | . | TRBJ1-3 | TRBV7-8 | TGTGCCAGCAGCTTAGAAGGACGGCGCTCTGGAAACACCATATATTTT | CASSLEGRRSGNTIYF
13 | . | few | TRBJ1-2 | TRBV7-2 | TGTGCCAGCAGCCGAACAGGGTCCCATGGCTACACCTTC | CASSRTGSHGYTF
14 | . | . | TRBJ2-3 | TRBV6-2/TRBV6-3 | TGTGCCCGCACTTTTTTGGGGACCACAGATACGCAGTATTTT | CARTFLGTTDTQYF
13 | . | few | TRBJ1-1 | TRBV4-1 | TGCGCCAGCAGCCAAGGGTTGGGCACTGAAGCTTTCTTT | CASSQGLGTEAFF
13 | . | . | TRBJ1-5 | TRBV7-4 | TGTGCCAGCAGCTTTAATCTCAGTCAGCCCCAGCATTTT | CASSFNLSQPQHF
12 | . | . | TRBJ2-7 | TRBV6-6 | TGTGCCAGCAGTTACTCCCACTACGAGCAGTACTTC | CASSYSHYEQYF
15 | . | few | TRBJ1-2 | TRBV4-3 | TGCGCCAGCAGTCCCGGGACGAATCCGAGGTATGGCTACACCTTC | CASSPGTNPRYGYTF
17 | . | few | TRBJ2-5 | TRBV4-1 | TGCGCCAGCAGCCAAGTAGGGCTAGGGCGGGGTGGAGAGACCCAGTACTTC | CASSQVGLGRGGETQYF
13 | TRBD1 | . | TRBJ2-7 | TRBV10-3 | TGTGCCGTCCAGGACAGGGATAACTACGAGCAGTACTTC | CAVQDRDNYEQYF
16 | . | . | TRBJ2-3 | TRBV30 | TGTGCCTGGAGTACCTTTAGCGGCCTGGGCACAGATACGCAGTATTTT | CAWSTFSGLGTDTQYF
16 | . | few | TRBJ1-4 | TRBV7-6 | TGTGCCAGCAGCTTATCCGGGGCGCGAACTAATGAAAAACTGTTTTTT | CASSLSGARTNEKLFF
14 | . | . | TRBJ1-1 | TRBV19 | TGTGCCAGTAGGTTGACAGATATGAACACTGAAGCTTTCTTT | CASRLTDMNTEAFF
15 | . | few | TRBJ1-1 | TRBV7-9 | TGTGCCAGCAGCCCCCCGCAGGGCGCGGGCACTGAAGCTTTCTTT | CASSPPQGAGTEAFF
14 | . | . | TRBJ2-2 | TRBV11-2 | TGTGCCAGCAGCCATATGCCGAACACCGGGGAGCTGTTTTTT | CASSHMPNTGELFF
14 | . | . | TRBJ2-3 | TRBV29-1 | TGCAGCGTTGGCGCCGAACGGGGCACAGATACGCAGTATTTT | CSVGAERGTDTQYF
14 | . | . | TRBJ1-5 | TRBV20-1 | TGCAGTGTTAGATTGGGGCAGAATAATCAGCCCCAGCATTTT | CSVRLGQNNQPQHF
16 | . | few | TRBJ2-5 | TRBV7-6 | TGTGCCAGCAGCAGTGGTATCCCAGGGTTGAAAGAGACCCAGTACTTC | CASSSGIPGLKETQYF
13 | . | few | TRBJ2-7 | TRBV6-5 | TGTGCCAGCAGTTACTCGGCCTCCTACGAGCAGTACTTC | CASSYSASYEQYF
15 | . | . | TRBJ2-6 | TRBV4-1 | TGCGCCAGCAGCGCCCGGGACTCTGGGGCCAACGTCCTGACTTTC | CASSARDSGANVLTF
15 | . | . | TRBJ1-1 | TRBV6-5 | TGTGCCAGCAGTTACTTGCCCCGGGGCCGGATTGAAGCTTTCTTT | CASSYLPRGRIEAFF
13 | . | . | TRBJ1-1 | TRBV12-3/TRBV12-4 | TGTGCCAGCAGTATAACAGGGAATACTGAAGCTTTCTTT | CASSITGNTEAFF
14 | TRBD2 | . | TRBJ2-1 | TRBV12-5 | TGTGCTAGTGGTTTTGCGGGGGGGCACAATGAGCAGTTCTTC | CASGFAGGHNEQFF
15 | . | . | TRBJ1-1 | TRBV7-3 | TGTGCCAGCAGCTTAGGGACACTTGATAACACTGAAGCTTTCTTT | CASSLGTLDNTEAFF
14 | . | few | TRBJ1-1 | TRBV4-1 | TGCGCCAGCAGCCAAGATCGAACCGGGTTCGAAGCTTTCTTT | CASSQDRTGFEAFF
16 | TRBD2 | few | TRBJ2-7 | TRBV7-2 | TGTGCCAGCAGCTGGTCGTCGGGCGGGGGGGCCTACGAGCAGTACTTC | CASSWSSGGGAYEQYF
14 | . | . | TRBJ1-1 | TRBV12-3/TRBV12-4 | TGTGCCAGCAGTTTACGAGGCTGGGACACTGAAGCTTTCTTT | CASSLRGWDTEAFF
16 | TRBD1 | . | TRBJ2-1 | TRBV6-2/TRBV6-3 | TGTGCCAGCATCTCCTGGGGGACAGGGGCCTACAATGAGCAGTTCTTC | CASISWGTGAYNEQFF
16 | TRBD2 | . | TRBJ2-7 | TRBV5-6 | TGTGCCAGCAGCTTTACTAGCGGGGGGGCAGCCTACGAGCAGTACTTC | CASSFTSGGAAYEQYF
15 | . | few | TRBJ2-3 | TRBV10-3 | TGTGCCATCAGTGAGTCGGAGGGGAGCACAGATACGCAGTATTTT | CAISESEGSTDTQYF